This TCR beta chain appears in the sequencing data of a study of shared clonotypes between healthy human individuals (dated by TCRdb to the early 2020s). The study in broad terms: A few men and two women, aged 18 to 49 years, made up the cohort. For each donor, three plates each were used for CD4 naive and CD4 memory, two plates were used for CD8 naive, and one plate was used for CD8 memory. To estimate repertoire size and how much clonotypes are shared between individuals, the study performed deep sequencing of blood TCR repertoires from a few healthy adults. To increase sequencing depth and limit assay-specific biases, different laboratories used diverse techniques to prepare libraries and sequence TCR repertoires. Each donor's leukapheresis produced roughly between roughly 0.85 and 10 billion PBMCs.

The germline V gene specifies MNHNS as CDR1 and SASEGT as CDR2. Trimming removed 2 bases from V and 0 bases from J, leaving 7 bases between the germline ends. There are 14 amino acids in the CDR3, from cysteine to phenylalanine inclusive. The retained sequence is limited to the CDR3, 42 bases, with the frame set at the first base. This clone was detected a few times. The antigen this receptor binds is unknown. No much larger clone exists at a distance of one base, and base qualities are not known. Donors were healthy HIV-negative adults with no recently reported acute infections or vaccinations. Every donor was a Caucasian adult residing in Nashville, Tennessee, USA. CD4+ T cells were enriched by magnetic negative selection; naive cells were then positively selected on CD45RA, and the negative fraction formed the memory subset. Blood was collected by leukapheresis, and PBMCs were isolated by Ficoll-Histopaque density gradient centrifugation and then cryopreserved in liquid nitrogen vapor phase. Purity and quantity of every magnetically sorted T cell population were checked by analytical flow cytometry. Genomic DNA was isolated from every sorted fraction and measured by UV absorbance on a Nanodrop 2000c.

What the research found in general, with its limitations: Sampling was limited to blood, and TCR repertoires in tissue likely differ from TCR repertoires in blood. Even with the large sequencing depth, rarefaction of the sorted-subset datasets indicated that sequencing was incomplete. Naive subsets generally had larger estimated clonotype richness than memory subsets did. Pairwise subsampling indicated that sequencing depth was expected to affect the degree of clonotype sharing among donors. Because the study included only a small number of donors, the genetic and exposure-history diversity represented was limited. Compared with non-shared clonotypes, the clonotypes found in all four sorted-subset donors had higher generation probabilities. Across a few donors, roughly 5.4% of naive CD4, 3.5% of naive CD8, around 2.5% of memory CD4, and roughly 0.41% of memory CD8 clonotypes were shared.

Using the deep immunoSEQ assay, multiplex PCR amplified TCR CDR3 regions from genomic DNA. Extracted genomic DNA from each cell subset was spread evenly across all wells of several immunoSEQ 96-well plates, with each plate serving as a replicate. For sorted subsets, each replicate PCR was loaded with about 0.2 ug genomic DNA, equivalent to 25,000 to 30,000 T cell genomes. Purified libraries were measured with a Qubit 3.0 fluorometer, size-checked on a Bioanalyzer 2100, and measured again with the KAPA Library Quantification kit. Every immunoSEQ 96-well plate was sequenced on a separate single-read 150-cycle Illumina NextSeq 550 flow cell. Regarding the original processing steps: The immunoSEQ output contained only junctional sequences without quality scores, so filtering could not match that applied to full-length reads. Sequences were annotated with PyIR, a Python wrapper for IgBLAST v1.9, and V/J genes and CDR3 were assigned using IMGT germline references. Reads with weak V/J assignments (E-value above 1e-6), missing CDR3, stop codons, out-of-frame junctions, or ambiguous translated residues were removed. A V3J clonotype was defined by an identical inferred V gene, J gene, and CDR3 amino acid sequence. To compute the percentage overlap between repertoires, the number of shared unique clonotypes was divided by the size of the smaller repertoire. Richness of each repertoire was evaluated using RTK rarefaction, the Chao1 estimator, and Recon v2.1 estimates of unobserved clonotypes. Generation probabilities for all TCRbeta clonotypes obtained by the gDNA method from a handful of donors were computed using OLGA. The table comes from immuneACCESS by way of TCRdb, which keeps in-frame sequences with V and J called. Part of the clones is missing from these tables; in studies checked, under half for an unresolved V gene and the rest for unknown reasons. V, J and clone size were drawn from that table, and D and trimming were deduced from the DNA. Recorded for this sample are 300,000 to 400,000 clones; approximately 74% of them occurred a single time. The top ten constitute 10% of the sample.

This sequence uses TRBV6-1 and TRBJ1-2; confidence is insufficient to name the D gene. The clonotype comes from a man aged 25-40 years in good health. Sequencing input: memory CD4+ T cells sorted from blood. Per the publication, the cell subset or site label means: CD45RA-negative fraction. The nucleotide sequence is given as TGTGCCAGCAGTGAAACGAGTACTAACTATGGCTACACCTTC. The encoded protein is CASSETSTNYGYTF.